This TCR beta chain was sequenced for a study of blood T cells in healthy people across ages. Study results and limitations: Observed TCR beta diversity per million T cells went down as age went up. This fall followed a roughly linear course with age. PBMCs that were unsorted prevented a conclusive naive versus antigen-experienced comparison.

Individuals who donated were healthy Caucasians from Russia aged roughly 6 to 90. About this clonotype itself: What it recognizes is unknown.

Through a sample-barcoded 5' primer and a J-beta primer mix, a second PCR was run for roughly 6 to 11 cycles. Every cDNA molecule bore a tag from a template-switch adaptor containing 12 random nucleotides. MiXCR, run by TCRdb on the 5' RACE reads, gives a single entry per CDR3 protein. The sample consists of 650,000 to 800,000 distinct CDR3 sequences, approximately 48% of them appearing once. Sequenced: blood. The receptor was derived from a man in his 60s in good health.

The CDR3 region has the DNA TGCAGTGCCTGGGACTCCCAAATGGCTTTCTTT. This translates into CSAWDSQMAFF. The chain couples TRBV20-1 to TRBJ1-1, with D maybe TRBD1 (5 bases). V lost 6 bases to trimming and J lost 11 bases, with 16 bases between them. Germline loops: CDR1 DFQATT, CDR2 SNEGSKA (reference sequence). The CDR3 loop spans 11 amino acids.